The 27 T cell receptor beta chains in this list originate from one sample, sequenced in a study of T cell repertoires in cytomegalovirus infection. One entry per CDR3 protein results from TCRdb running MiXCR on the reads. The sample holds 350,000 to 550,000 distinct CDR3 sequences, roughly a third seen once. Sequencing used PBMCs. All receptors derive from a human donor in good health (CMV status not recorded). Some clones in this sample may be carry-over from other donors' samples.

The chain links TRBV28 to TRBJ1-1; 7 bases are a match to TRBD1. Per germline, CDR1 MDHEN and CDR2 SYDVKM. The CDR3 is made up of 18 amino acids. Trimming removed 6 bases from V and 0 bases from J; junction bases left unmatched: 16. The CDR3 nucleotides are TGTGCCAGCAGAGAACCCACCGCAGGGGGGCCTATGAACACTGAAGCTTTCTTT. Encoded protein: CASREPTAGGPMNTEAFF.

The chain joins TRBV11-2 to TRBJ1-3; 11 nucleotides agree with TRBD1. The germline CDR1 and CDR2 sequences are SGHAT and FQNNGV. V shed 1 base and J 0 bases; nucleotides not matched to a gene: 11. The length of the CDR3 is 20 residues. The CDR3 coding sequence is TGTGCCAGCAGCTTAGTTCTCCCGGACAGGGGGCTCAGCTCTGGAAACACCATATATTTT. Translated: CASSLVLPDRGLSSGNTIYF.

In this sample, this clonotype turned up a few times. The J gene is TRBJ1-5, the V gene TRBV12-3 or TRBV12-4; possibly TRBD1 for D (5 bases). V was shortened by 6 bases and J by 0 bases, with 18 bases between the two germline ends. The CDR3 is made up of 17 amino acids. The CDR3 bases are TGTGCCAGCAGCTCCACCGGGGGTATTTATAGCAATCAGCCCCAGCATTTT. Protein sequence: CASSSTGGIYSNQPQHF.

The V call is TRBV24-1, the J call TRBJ2-2; TRBD2 matches 11 bases. The CDR3 totals 16 residues. CDR1 and CDR2 from the germline V gene are KGHDR and SFDVKD. Trimming removed 7 bases from V and 1 base from J; junction bases left unmatched: 4. CDR3: CATSLAGGENTGELFF. CDR3 DNA: TGTGCCACCAGCCTAGCGGGGGGCGAGAACACCGGGGAGCTGTTTTTT.

V and J are TRBV7-2 and TRBJ2-3; D is uncertain. This CDR3 region has 12 residues. Trimming shortened V by 2 bases and J by 5 bases, and 5 bases separated the two germline ends. Germline V gene lookup returns CDR1 SGHTA and CDR2 FQGNSA. The CDR3 reads CASSLIRDTQYF. As DNA, the CDR3 is TGTGCCAGCAGCTTAATTCGAGATACGCAGTATTTT.

V and J are TRBV19 and TRBJ2-2; D may be TRBD1 (7 bases). V lost 8 bases and J 4 bases, leaving 14 bases between the germline ends. CDR1 is LNHDA and CDR2 is SQIVND in the germline V gene (reference sequence). The CDR3 is made up of 14 amino acids. The CDR3 DNA is TGTGCCAGTCACAGGGGAGGTAGCACCGGGGAGCTGTTTTTT. As protein: CASHRGGSTGELFF. The full variable domain, completed using reference TRBV19 and TRBJ2-2, is DGGITQSPKYLFRKEGQNVTLSCEQNLNHDAMYWYRQDPGQGLRLIYYSQIVNDFQKGDIAEGYSVSREKKESFPLTVTSAQKNPTAFYLCASHRGGSTGELFFGEGSRLTVL.

The V call is TRBV27, the J call TRBJ2-1; 9 bases align to TRBD1. The J segment lost 3 bases and the V segment lost 5 bases, leaving 8 bases of the junction unmatched. The CDR3 is 16 amino acids. Germline CDR1 reads MNHEY; CDR2 reads SMNVEV (reference sequence). The CDR3 DNA reads as TGTGCCAGCAGTAGAACGACAGGGGGACTCTACAATGAGCAGTTCTTC. Amino acid sequence: CASSRTTGGLYNEQFF.

This clonotype has just a few counts. The chain recombines TRBV19 with TRBJ1-5, with D possibly TRBD1 on 6 matching bases. The V and J ends lost 7 bases and 6 bases respectively, with 16 bases between them. CDR3 length equals 14 residues. Germline CDR1 and CDR2: LNHDA and SQIVND (reference sequence). CDR3 sequence reads: CASNIGQGTQPQHF. CDR3 nucleotides: TGTGCCAGTAACATAGGGCAGGGGACTCAGCCCCAGCATTTT. The full variable domain, with the rest looked up from reference TRBV19 and TRBJ1-5, is DGGITQSPKYLFRKEGQNVTLSCEQNLNHDAMYWYRQDPGQGLRLIYYSQIVNDFQKGDIAEGYSVSREKKESFPLTVTSAQKNPTAFYLCASNIGQGTQPQHFGDGTRLSIL.

The J gene is TRBJ2-7, the V gene TRBV15; TRBD1 matches 7 bases. In germline, CDR1 is LNHNV, CDR2 YYDKDF (reference sequence). V dropped 4 bases and J dropped 0; count of bases not matched to a gene: 6. This CDR3 spans 15 amino acids. The CDR3 sequence: CATSIGQDSSYEQYF. The CDR3 region has the DNA TGTGCCACCAGCATTGGACAGGATAGCTCCTACGAGCAGTACTTC. The complete variable domain, with remaining parts taken from reference TRBV15 and TRBJ2-7, reads DAMVIQNPRYQVTQFGKPVTLSCSQTLNHNVMYWYQQKSSQAPKLLFHYYDKDFNNEADTPDNFQSRRPNTSFCFLDIRSPGLGDTAMYLCATSIGQDSSYEQYFGPGTRLTVT.

V and J are TRBV12-3 or TRBV12-4 and TRBJ1-5; D gene ambiguous. V shed 0 bases and J shed 1 base, with 7 bases lying between them. The CDR3 is 15 residues long. CDR3 loop: CASSLAYESNQPQHF. CDR3 in DNA: TGTGCCAGCAGTTTAGCGTACGAAAGCAATCAGCCCCAGCATTTT.

Comment on this clonotype: This CDR3 is missing its conserved last phenylalanine or tryptophan, likely due to a read error. This chain joins TRBV7-2 and TRBJ1-1; D is ambiguous. The CDR3 length is 15 residues. Trimming took off 7 bases at V and 5 bases at J, with 20 bases between the two ends. CDR1 is SGHTA and CDR2 is FQGNSA in the germline V gene. In nucleotides, the CDR3 is TGTACCAGCACACATTGGATGGTGGCCGTGACTGAAGCTTTCTTG. Protein product: CTSTHWMVAVTEAFL.

This chain links TRBV5-1 with TRBJ2-7; D is unresolved. CDR3 length equals 13 residues. Per the germline V gene, CDR1 is SGHRS and CDR2 is YFSETQ. Trimming removed 0 bases from V and 3 bases from J, with 7 bases in between. The CDR3, as DNA: TGCGCCAGCAGCTTGGACGGAATCTACGAGCAGTACTTC. Residues: CASSLDGIYEQYF.

The chain joins TRBV15 to TRBJ1-2, with a possible D match to TRBD1 (6 bases). The CDR3 is made up of 16 amino acids. The germline V gene has CDR1 LNHNV and CDR2 YYDKDF (reference sequence). Trimming stripped 5 bases from V and 6 bases from J, with 22 bases between. The CDR3 DNA follows: TGTGCCACCAGCGGCCCAATGACAGGCCCCGCGGATGGCTACACCTTC. Translating gives CATSGPMTGPADGYTF.

This chain links TRBV7-9 with TRBJ1-6; weak D call: TRBD1 (5 bases). The length of the CDR3 is 14 residues. CDR1 is SEHNR and CDR2 is FQNEAQ in the germline V gene (reference sequence). V was shortened by 3 bases and J by 8 bases, with 11 bases between the two germline ends. The CDR3 region has the DNA TGTGCCAGCAGCTTGAGGGGTAGGGATTCACCCCTCCACTTT. It specifies CASSLRGRDSPLHF. Complete variable domain (other parts from reference TRBV7-9 and TRBJ1-6): DTGVSQNPRHKITKRGQNVTFRCDPISEHNRLYWYRQTLGQGPEFLTYFQNEAQLEKSRLLSDRFSAERPKGSFSTLEIQRTEQGDSAMYLCASSLRGRDSPLHFGNGTRLTVT.

The rearrangement joins TRBV5-1 to TRBJ1-1, with D possibly being TRBD1 (5 bases). CDR3 size: 17 residues. Germline V gives CDR1 SGHRS, CDR2 YFSETQ. The V and J ends lost 0 bases and 0 bases respectively, with 15 bases between them. CDR3 bases: TGCGCCAGCAGCTTGGCGGCAGGGATTGGCGTGAACACTGAAGCTTTCTTT. Its protein is CASSLAAGIGVNTEAFF.

This clonotype has more than one count but fewer than ten. The chain links TRBV6-5 to TRBJ2-1; TRBD2 aligns across 8 bases. V trimming: 2 bases; J trimming: 7 bases; junction bases outside the gene matches: 7. This CDR3 is 15 amino acids long. CDR1 MNHEY and CDR2 SVGAGI come from the germline V gene. In nucleotides, the CDR3 is TGTGCCAGCAGTTACGAGCGGGGGCTGTTGAATGAGCAGTTCTTC. Translated: CASSYERGLLNEQFF.

This clonotype has only a few counts. The chain recombines TRBV6-1 with TRBJ1-6; D is ambiguous. Trimming left V 5 bases short and J 10 bases short, with 12 bases between. Germline assignment: CDR1 MNHNS and CDR2 SASEGT. This CDR3 contains 13 residues. Here the CDR3 reads CASSTGQGSPLHF. DNA of the CDR3: TGTGCCAGCAGTACCGGCCAAGGATCACCCCTCCACTTT.

This clonotype has just a few counts. The chain is built from TRBV6-5 and TRBJ2-3; 8 bases fit TRBD2. CDR1 is MNHEY and CDR2 is SVGAGI in the germline V gene. V lost 6 bases to trimming and J lost 2 bases; unmatched junction nucleotides: 10. The CDR3 spans 16 residues. For the CDR3, the DNA is TGTGCCAGCAGGCACACTATAGCGGGGAACACAGATACGCAGTATTTT. Translating gives CASRHTIAGNTDTQYF.

The chain combines TRBV6-5 with TRBJ1-2; 7 bases are shared with TRBD1. The CDR3 covers 15 residues. V shed 6 bases, J shed 4 bases, and the junction held 11 bases outside the gene matches. CDR1 and CDR2 from the germline V gene are MNHEY and SVGAGI. The CDR3 DNA is TGTGCCAGCAGGGGACCGGAGGGGGCTAGCTATGGCTACACCTTC. Translating it yields CASRGPEGASYGYTF.

Points on this clonotype: The junction departs from germline at one end; a sequencing error may be responsible. CDR3 in DNA: TGTGCCAGCAGTTTTCGGACAGAATCACACTTC. This codes for CASSFRTESHF. V is TRBV6-6 and J is TRBJ1-2; maybe TRBD1 (6 bases). The CDR3 consists of 11 residues. CDR1 and CDR2 from the germline V gene are MNHNY and SVGAGI (reference sequence).

The chain joins TRBV18 to TRBJ1-5, with D unresolved. The ends were cut back, 3 bases at V and 1 base at J, with 10 bases in the middle. Germline V CDR1 and CDR2: KGHSH, LQKENI. The CDR3 covers 15 residues. Here the CDR3 DNA reads TGTGCCAGCTCACCTGTTCGGCAGAGCAATCAGCCCCAGCATTTT. Residues: CASSPVRQSNQPQHF.

The V call is TRBV6-5, the J call TRBJ1-1; D is unclear. The V end was cut by 2 bases, the J end by 2 bases, with 6 bases between. CDR1 is MNHEY and CDR2 is SVGAGI in the germline V gene. The CDR3 runs 13 residues. In nucleotides, the CDR3 is TGTGCCAGCAGTTACGTGCACAACACTGAAGCTTTCTTT. Translating it yields CASSYVHNTEAFF.

This clonotype was detected a few times. V gene TRBV14 combines with J gene TRBJ1-6; D is ambiguous. Trimming stripped 1 base from V and 10 bases from J, with 8 bases between. Germline V gives CDR1 SGHDN, CDR2 FVKESK. The CDR3 is made up of 13 amino acids. The CDR3 sequence is CASSQASFSPLHF. The CDR3 nucleotides are TGTGCCAGCAGCCAAGCTTCTTTCTCACCCCTCCACTTT.

The chain carries TRBV2 and TRBJ2-1; 11 bases match TRBD2. This CDR3 region has 17 residues. The ends lost 4 bases at V and 1 base at J; junction bases unmatched: 6. CDR1 SNHLY and CDR2 FYNNEI come from the germline V gene. In DNA form, the CDR3 reads TGTGCCAGCAGTGCGCCGACTAGCGGGGTTTCCTACAATGAGCAGTTCTTC. Amino acid sequence: CASSAPTSGVSYNEQFF.

The rearrangement uses TRBV20-1 and TRBJ1-6, with D unclear. The germline V gene has CDR1 DFQATT and CDR2 SNEGSKA (reference sequence). Trimming left V 6 bases short and J 6 bases short, with 18 bases between. This CDR3 has 15 residues. CDR3 DNA sequence: TGCAGTGCCGGAGGAGGGTCCCTAGGTAATTCACCCCTCCACTTT. It specifies CSAGGGSLGNSPLHF.

This clonotype was seen a few times. This chain links TRBV2 with TRBJ1-4, with D possibly TRBD1 on 5 matching bases. Germline V CDR1 and CDR2: SNHLY, FYNNEI. CDR3 length equals 16 residues. V lost 3 bases to trimming and J lost 5 bases, with 16 bases between them. Here the CDR3 reads CASSDPRGRENEKLFF. In DNA form, the CDR3 reads TGTGCCAGCAGTGACCCACGTGGCAGGGAGAATGAAAAACTGTTTTTT.

The J gene is TRBJ2-7, the V gene TRBV28, with TRBD1 matching over 9 bases. Germline V lookup: CDR1 MDHEN, CDR2 SYDVKM. The CDR3 consists of 15 residues. V was clipped by 5 bases and J by 5 bases; unmatched bases: 10. The CDR3 bases are TGTGCCAGCAGTACGCGCCGGGACAGGGTCGACGAGCAGTACTTC. Residues: CASSTRRDRVDEQYF.